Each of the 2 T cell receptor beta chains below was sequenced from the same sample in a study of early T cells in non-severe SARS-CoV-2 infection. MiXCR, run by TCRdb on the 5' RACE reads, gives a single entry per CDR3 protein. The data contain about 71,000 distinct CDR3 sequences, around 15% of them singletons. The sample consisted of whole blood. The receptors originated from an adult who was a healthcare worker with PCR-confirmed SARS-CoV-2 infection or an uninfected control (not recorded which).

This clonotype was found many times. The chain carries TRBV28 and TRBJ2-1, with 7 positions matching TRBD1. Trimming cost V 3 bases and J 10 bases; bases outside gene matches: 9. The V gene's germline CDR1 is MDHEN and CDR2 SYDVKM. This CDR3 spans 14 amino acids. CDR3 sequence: CASSFMDRTSEQFF. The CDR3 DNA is TGTGCCAGCAGTTTCATGGACAGGACATCGGAGCAGTTCTTC.

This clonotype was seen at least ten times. CDR3 in DNA: TGTGCCAGCAAAGTCGCAGTTGTGGGCGAGCAGTACTTC. Its protein is CASKVAVVGEQYF. The rearrangement uses TRBV2 and TRBJ2-7; no firm D call. The length of the CDR3 is 13 residues. Per germline, CDR1 SNHLY and CDR2 FYNNEI. V lost 7 bases to trimming and J lost 6 bases, with 16 bases between them.